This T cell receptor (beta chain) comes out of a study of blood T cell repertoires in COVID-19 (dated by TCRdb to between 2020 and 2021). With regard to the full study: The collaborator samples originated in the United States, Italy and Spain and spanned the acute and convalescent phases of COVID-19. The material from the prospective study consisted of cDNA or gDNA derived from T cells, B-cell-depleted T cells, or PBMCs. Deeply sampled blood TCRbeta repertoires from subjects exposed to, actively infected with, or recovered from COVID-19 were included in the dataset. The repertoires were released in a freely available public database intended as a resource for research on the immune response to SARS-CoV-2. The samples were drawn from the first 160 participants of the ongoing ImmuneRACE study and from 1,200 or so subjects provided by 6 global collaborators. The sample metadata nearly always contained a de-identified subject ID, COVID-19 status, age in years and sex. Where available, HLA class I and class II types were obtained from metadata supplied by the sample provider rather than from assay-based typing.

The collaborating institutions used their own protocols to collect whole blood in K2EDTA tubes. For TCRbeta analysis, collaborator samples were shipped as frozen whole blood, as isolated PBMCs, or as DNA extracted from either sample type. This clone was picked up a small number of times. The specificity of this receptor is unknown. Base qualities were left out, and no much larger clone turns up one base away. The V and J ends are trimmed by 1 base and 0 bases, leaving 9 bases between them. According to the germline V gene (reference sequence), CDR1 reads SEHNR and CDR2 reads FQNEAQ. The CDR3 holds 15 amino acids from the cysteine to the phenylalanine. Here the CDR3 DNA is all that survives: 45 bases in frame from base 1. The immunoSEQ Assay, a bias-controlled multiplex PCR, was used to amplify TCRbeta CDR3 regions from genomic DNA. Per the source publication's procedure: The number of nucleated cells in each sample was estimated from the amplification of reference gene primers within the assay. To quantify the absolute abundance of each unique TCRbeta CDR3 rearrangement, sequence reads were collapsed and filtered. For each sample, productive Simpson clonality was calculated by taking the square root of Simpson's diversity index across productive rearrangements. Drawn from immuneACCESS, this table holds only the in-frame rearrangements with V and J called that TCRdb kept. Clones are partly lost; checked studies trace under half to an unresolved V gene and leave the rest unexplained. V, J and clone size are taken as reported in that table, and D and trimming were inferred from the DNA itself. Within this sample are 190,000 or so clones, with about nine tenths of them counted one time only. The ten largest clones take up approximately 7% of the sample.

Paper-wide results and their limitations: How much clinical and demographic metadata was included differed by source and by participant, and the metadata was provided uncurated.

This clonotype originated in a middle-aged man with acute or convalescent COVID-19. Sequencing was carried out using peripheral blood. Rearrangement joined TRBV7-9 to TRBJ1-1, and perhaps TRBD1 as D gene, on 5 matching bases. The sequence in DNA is TGTGCCAGCAGCTTAGATACGGGGGTGAACACTGAAGCTTTCTTT. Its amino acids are CASSLDTGVNTEAFF.